Following are 28 T cell receptor beta chains from one sample sequenced in a study of cytomegalovirus exposure and HLA in healthy donors. This table comes from immunoSEQ multiplex PCR, and its TCRdb copy is limited to in-frame clones, with some not included. Of hundreds of thousands of clones in the sample, approximately 88% were seen once. The sample was PBMCs. The receptors stem from a woman between 18 and 29 years old in good health and CMV-seronegative.

This chain links TRBV4-1 with TRBJ1-5, with unresolved D. Trimming shortened V by 1 base and J by 0 bases, and 10 bases separated the two germline ends. Germline V gene sequence: CDR1 MGHRA, CDR2 YSYEKL. The CDR3 extends over 16 amino acids. The DNA of the CDR3 is TGCGCCAGCAGCCAAGGAGAGGGAATTAGCAATCAGCCCCAGCATTTT. It yields the protein CASSQGEGISNQPQHF.

The rearrangement joins TRBV5-6 to TRBJ2-1, with D hard to call. The CDR3 is made up of 13 amino acids. V was pared by 4 bases and J by 8 bases, with 13 bases between. In germline, CDR1 is SGHDT, CDR2 YYEEEE. Here the CDR3 DNA reads TGTGCCAGCAGCCCCCGACGACTCGATGAGCAGTTCTTC. Encoded protein: CASSPRRLDEQFF.

J is TRBJ2-1 and V is TRBV27; a weak D match, TRBD2 (5 bases). The CDR3 contains 12 residues. The V gene's germline CDR1 is MNHEY and CDR2 SMNVEV (reference sequence). Trimming took off 1 base at V and 9 bases at J, with 7 bases between the two ends. In DNA, the CDR3 is TGTGCCAGCAGTTTATTCGGGGTTGAGCAGTTCTTC. Protein: CASSLFGVEQFF.

CDR3 region: CASSPGLAGGTGELFF. CDR3 nucleotide sequence: TGTGCCAGCAGCCCCGGACTAGCGGGAGGGACCGGGGAGCTGTTTTTT. The chain is built from TRBV28 and TRBJ2-2; TRBD2 matches at 15 bases. The junction had 4 bases not matched to a gene; V was cut back by 6 bases and J by 5 bases. Germline CDR1 reads MDHEN; CDR2 reads SYDVKM. The CDR3 runs to 16 residues.

The chain employs TRBV5-1 and TRBJ2-7; 8 bases map to TRBD1. In germline, CDR1 is SGHRS, CDR2 YFSETQ. Germline trimming cut 0 bases from V and 4 bases from J; bases unmatched to any gene: 6. The CDR3 has 15 residues. Here the CDR3 reads CASSLGRQGFYEQYF. The CDR3 DNA is TGCGCCAGCAGCTTGGGGCGACAGGGGTTTTACGAGCAGTACTTC.

The rearrangement links TRBV27 to TRBJ1-2, with TRBD1 as a possible D gene (6 bases). Trimming took 10 bases from V and 4 from J, leaving 13 bases between them. The germline V gene encodes CDR1 MNHEY and CDR2 SMNVEV (reference sequence). The CDR3 is made up of 12 amino acids. The DNA of the CDR3 is TGTGCCACCGAAGACAGGATCTATGGCTACACCTTC. Protein: CATEDRIYGYTF.

The sample holds one count of this clone. The CDR3 DNA reads as TGTGCCAGAAGCTCCCGTCTGACTAGCGGGAGGCCCAGTGAGCAGTTCTTC. Its translation: CARSSRLTSGRPSEQFF. The chain links TRBV5-3 to TRBJ2-1; 13 positions match TRBD2. TRBV5-3 is designated an ORF whose function remains uncertain. Losses at the gene ends were 3 bases for V and 9 bases for J; bases not matched to a gene: 12. This CDR3 comprises 17 residues.

The J gene is TRBJ1-4, the V gene TRBV6-1, with D perhaps matching TRBD1 (5 bases). With 7 bases removed from V and 4 bases from J, the gap between germline ends came to 13 bases. The germline V gene encodes CDR1 MNHNS and CDR2 SASEGT. The CDR3 consists of 14 residues. CDR3 nucleotides: TGTGCCAGCACTATCAGGGATGGTAATGAAAAACTGTTTTTT. This encodes CASTIRDGNEKLFF.

The genes are TRBV5-1 and TRBJ1-3; no clear D. V was cut by 6 bases and J by 4 bases, with 20 bases left in between. Per the germline V gene, CDR1 is SGHRS and CDR2 is YFSETQ. The CDR3 loop spans 16 amino acids. This chain's CDR3 is CASTPGRRATGNTIYF. In DNA form, the CDR3 reads TGCGCCAGCACCCCCGGGAGAAGGGCAACCGGAAACACCATATATTTT.

The DNA for the CDR3 is TGTGCCAGCAGTAAGCAGGGATTTTGGGAGACCCAGTACTTC. Protein: CASSKQGFWETQYF. The chain has TRBV6-1 and TRBJ2-5; D is perhaps TRBD1 (5 bases). Between the trimmed V and J ends, which lost 5 bases and 5 bases, there was a span of 15 bases. Germline CDR1 MNHNS, CDR2 SASEGT. The CDR3 extends over 14 amino acids.

This clone was detected only a few times. The V gene is TRBV6-5, the J gene TRBJ2-7; D unclear. There are 15 residues in the CDR3. The V and J ends lost 0 bases and 0 bases respectively, with 9 bases between them. Germline V gene lookup returns CDR1 MNHEY and CDR2 SVGAGI. The CDR3 here is CASSYSTLSSYEQYF. CDR3 coding DNA: TGTGCCAGCAGTTACTCGACTCTGAGCTCCTACGAGCAGTACTTC.

The chain employs TRBV14 and TRBJ2-3; D remains ambiguous. V lost 1 base and J 4 bases, leaving 6 bases between the germline ends. The CDR3 consists of 13 residues. Per germline, CDR1 SGHDN and CDR2 FVKESK. The CDR3 loop is CASSQVSPDTQYF. The CDR3 nucleotides read TGTGCCAGCAGCCAAGTATCCCCAGATACGCAGTATTTT. Full variable domain (missing parts from reference TRBV14 and TRBJ2-3): EAGVTQFPSHSVIEKGQTVTLRCDPISGHDNLYWYRRVMGKEIKFLLHFVKESKQDESGMPNNRFLAERTGGTYSTLKVQPAELEDSGVYFCASSQVSPDTQYFGPGTRLTVL.

This chain joins TRBV28 and TRBJ2-1, with unresolved D. Germline assignment: CDR1 MDHEN and CDR2 SYDVKM. The CDR3 length is 13 residues. Trimming took 2 bases from V and 6 from J, leaving 8 bases between them. CDR3 in DNA: TGTGCCAGCAGTTTAAATACACCCAATGAGCAGTTCTTC. This sequence encodes CASSLNTPNEQFF. Supplemented by reference TRBV28 and TRBJ2-1, the full variable domain reads DVKVTQSSRYLVKRTGEKVFLECVQDMDHENMFWYRQDPGLGLRLIYFSYDVKMKEKGDIPEGYSVSREKKERFSLILESASTNQTSMYLCASSLNTPNEQFFGPGTRLTVL.

This clone is a singleton in its sample. J is TRBJ2-3 and V is TRBV7-6; the match to TRBD2 covers 9 bases. J gave up 4 bases and V 7 bases, and 9 bases lay outside the gene matches. The length of the CDR3 is 15 residues. CDR1 and CDR2 from the germline V gene are SGHVS and FNYEAQ. The CDR3 loop reads CASTVSGSVSDTQYF. The CDR3 DNA reads TGTGCCAGCACCGTTAGCGGGAGCGTCTCAGATACGCAGTATTTT.

This clone appeared a few times. This chain uses TRBV28 with TRBJ2-7; TRBD2 might be the D (6 bases). Germline CDR1 is MDHEN and CDR2 is SYDVKM. This CDR3 has 13 residues. Trimming took 6 bases from V and 7 from J, leaving 16 bases between them. CDR3 region: CASRPHGAGEQYF. The CDR3 nucleotides read TGTGCCAGCAGGCCCCATGGGGCGGGGGAGCAGTACTTC.

The chain combines TRBV5-1 with TRBJ1-2, with D possibly being TRBD1 (5 bases). Germline V gives CDR1 SGHRS, CDR2 YFSETQ. The CDR3 consists of 14 residues. V was pared by 0 bases and J by 2 bases, with 8 bases between. CDR3 sequence reads: CASSLAGPNYGYTF. CDR3 DNA: TGCGCCAGCAGCTTGGCAGGGCCCAACTATGGCTACACCTTC.

The rearrangement uses TRBV2 and TRBJ2-6; 7 bases map to TRBD2. The germline V gene encodes CDR1 SNHLY and CDR2 FYNNEI. Germline trimming cut 11 bases from V and 4 bases from J; bases unmatched to any gene: 14. This CDR3 contains 16 residues. The CDR3 here is CAVPGREPGGANVLTF. The CDR3 nucleotides read TGTGCCGTCCCGGGGAGGGAACCGGGGGGGGCCAACGTCCTGACTTTC.

This chain connects TRBV5-4 to TRBJ2-2, with D possibly matching TRBD1 (6 bases). The germline V gene has CDR1 SGHNT and CDR2 YYREEE (reference sequence). This CDR3 is built from 16 residues. Deletions cut 0 bases from V and 0 bases from J, with 9 bases between. CDR3 in amino acids: CASSLVTGTNTGELFF. CDR3 DNA sequence: TGTGCCAGCAGCTTGGTTACAGGGACGAACACCGGGGAGCTGTTTTTT.

The gene calls are TRBV6-4 and TRBJ2-1, with a possible D match to TRBD1 (5 bases). The CDR3 consists of 14 residues. The V end lost 6 bases, the J end lost 0 bases, and 9 bases lay between the germline ends. Germline CDR1 reads MRHNA; CDR2 reads SNTAGT. The CDR3 region has the DNA TGTGCCAGCAGCGCAGACAGCTCCTACAATGAGCAGTTCTTC. It codes for CASSADSSYNEQFF.

V gene TRBV19 combines with J gene TRBJ2-1; 7 bases line up with TRBD2. The CDR3 has 14 residues. Germline CDR1 LNHDA, CDR2 SQIVND (reference sequence). Germline trimming cut 3 bases from V and 8 bases from J; bases unmatched to any gene: 7. CDR3 residues: CASSIWRETDEQFF. The CDR3 bases are TGTGCCAGTAGTATTTGGCGGGAGACCGATGAGCAGTTCTTC.

J is TRBJ2-7 and V is TRBV29-1, with 7 bases lining up with TRBD1. CDR1 is SQVTM, CDR2 ANQGSEA, per germline. This CDR3 has 14 residues. V dropped 7 bases and J dropped 0; count of bases not matched to a gene: 9. This CDR3 is CSAESTGSSYEQYF. CDR3 coding DNA: TGCAGCGCCGAATCGACAGGGAGCTCCTACGAGCAGTACTTC.

CDR3 in DNA: TGTGCCAGCACCGACCCCGGGAGCGGGGAGCTGTTTTTT. Amino acids: CASTDPGSGELFF. V gene TRBV6-5 combines with J gene TRBJ2-2, with D perhaps TRBD2 (6 bases). The CDR3 is 13 residues long. Looked up from germline, CDR1 is MNHEY and CDR2 is SVGAGI. V lost 7 bases and J lost 7, with 13 bases in between.

This sequence joins TRBV28 and TRBJ2-7; D is unclear. Trimming pared 3 bases from V and 3 bases from J, leaving 6 bases between. CDR1 and CDR2 (germline): MDHEN, SYDVKM. There are 12 residues in the CDR3. The CDR3 region has the DNA TGTGCCAGCAGTTTGCCCGGCTACGAGCAGTACTTC. Translating gives CASSLPGYEQYF.

The genes are TRBV6-6 and TRBJ2-5, with 7 bases identical to TRBD2. Unmatched junction bases numbered 4, after V lost 5 bases and J lost 4 bases. The CDR3 has 13 residues. Germline values: CDR1 MNHNY, CDR2 SVGAGI (reference sequence). The CDR3 protein is CASSESGGETQYF. The CDR3 region has the DNA TGTGCCAGCAGTGAGTCGGGGGGAGAGACCCAGTACTTC.

The chain is built from TRBV11-2 and TRBJ1-1, with D perhaps matching TRBD1 (5 bases). V was cut by 1 base and J by 0 bases, with 9 bases left in between. CDR3 length equals 15 residues. Germline V gene data show CDR1 as SGHAT and CDR2 as FQNNGV. In DNA form, the CDR3 reads TGTGCCAGCAGCTTAGTCGACAGCTTGAACACTGAAGCTTTCTTT. Its translation is CASSLVDSLNTEAFF.

This chain uses TRBV7-3 with TRBJ2-3; 11 positions agree with TRBD2. The CDR3 extends over 18 amino acids. The germline V gene encodes CDR1 SGHTA and CDR2 FQGTGA. Trimming at V came to 0 bases and at J to 1 base, leaving 6 bases not matched to a gene. CDR3 sequence reads: CASSLTGLAGGGTDTQYF. The CDR3, as DNA: TGTGCCAGCAGCTTAACGGGCCTAGCGGGAGGTGGCACAGATACGCAGTATTTT.

The chain links TRBV28 to TRBJ2-3; 8 nucleotides match TRBD2. This CDR3 spans 15 amino acids. V gave up 6 bases and J gave up 2 bases; unmatched junction bases: 7. Per the germline V gene, CDR1 is MDHEN and CDR2 is SYDVKM. The CDR3 sequence is CASRLTGGNTDTQYF. CDR3 nucleotide sequence: TGTGCCAGCAGGCTAACGGGGGGGAACACAGATACGCAGTATTTT.

The CDR3 region has the DNA TGCGCCAGCAGCTTGGGGGGCAGGGACTATGGCTACACCTTC. As protein: CASSLGGRDYGYTF. The chain couples TRBV5-1 to TRBJ1-2; D may be TRBD1 (5 bases). Per germline, CDR1 SGHRS and CDR2 YFSETQ. CDR3 size: 14 residues. V lost 0 bases and J lost 3, with 9 bases in between. Full variable domain (remainder filled in from reference TRBV5-1 and TRBJ1-2): KAGVTQTPRYLIKTRGQQVTLSCSPISGHRSVSWYQQTPGQGLQFLFEYFSETQRNKGNFPGRFSGRQFSNSRSEMNVSTLELGDSALYLCASSLGGRDYGYTFGSGTRLTVV.